A selection of T cell receptor beta chains follows, all from one sample in a study of blood T cell repertoires in COVID-19. The table came from immunoSEQ multiplex PCR; TCRdb's copy has only in-frame clones and leaves some out. Of a few hundred thousand clones listed, 88% are singletons. The sequencing input was PBMCs or T cells enriched from blood (not recorded which). These receptors were obtained from a woman aged 18-30 years who had recovered from COVID-19. CDR3s include the opening cysteine and the closing phenylalanine or tryptophan. Not every row has a clone size; where given, it reads once, few, many or a size class.

TRBJ2-2,.,TRBV4-2,CASSQEMTSGVTGELFF
TRBJ2-5,.,TRBV7-9,CASSLQGVGQETQYF
TRBJ2-3,.,TRBV28,CASSQLTSGGAVDTQYF
TRBJ1-2,.,TRBV12-3/TRBV12-4,CASGDRGDYGYTF
TRBJ2-1,once,TRBV7-3,CASSTLQGAGNEQFF
TRBJ2-5,.,TRBV12-3/TRBV12-4,CASSPREDGSQYF
TRBJ2-5,.,TRBV18,CASSPGTEQETQYF
TRBJ2-3,.,TRBV21-1,CASSKGGDRGRGTDTQYF
TRBJ1-6,.,TRBV5-1,CASSAGGTSNSPLHF
TRBJ2-3,.,TRBV4-1,CASSPGFLGDTQYF
TRBJ2-5,.,TRBV25-1,CASSNTGTPKRETQYF
TRBJ1-4,.,TRBV6-1,CASSEPPGQGNEKLFF
TRBJ1-6,.,TRBV7-9,CASSWDRDNSPLHF
TRBJ2-5,.,TRBV6-2/TRBV6-3,CASSYLPPLAGKYQETQYF
TRBJ1-5,.,TRBV7-2,CASSLAVAGQYSNQPQHF
TRBJ2-5,few,TRBV2,CASSQLEGETQYF
TRBJ1-2,.,TRBV6-6,CASSYPGTGVYGYTF
TRBJ1-2,.,TRBV5-4,CASSLEQTIYGYTF
TRBJ1-2,.,TRBV27,CASRTGTVEGYTF
TRBJ2-7,.,TRBV5-1,CASSQPKTGGEQYF
TRBJ2-1,.,TRBV7-9,CASSSPDREPYNEQFF
TRBJ1-2,.,TRBV6-5,CASSYSQQLYGYTF